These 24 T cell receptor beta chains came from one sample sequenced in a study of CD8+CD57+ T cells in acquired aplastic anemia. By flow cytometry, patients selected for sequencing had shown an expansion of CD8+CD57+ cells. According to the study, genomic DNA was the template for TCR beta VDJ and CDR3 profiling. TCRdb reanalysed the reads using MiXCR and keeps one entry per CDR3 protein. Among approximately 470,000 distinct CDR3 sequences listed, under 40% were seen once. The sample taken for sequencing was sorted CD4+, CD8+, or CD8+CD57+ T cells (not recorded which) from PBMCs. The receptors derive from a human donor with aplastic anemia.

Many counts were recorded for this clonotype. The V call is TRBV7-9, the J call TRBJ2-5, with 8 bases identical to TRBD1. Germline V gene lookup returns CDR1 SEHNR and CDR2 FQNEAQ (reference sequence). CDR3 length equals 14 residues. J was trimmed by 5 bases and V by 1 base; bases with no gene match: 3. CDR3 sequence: CASSLGQGFETQYF. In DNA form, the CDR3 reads TGTGCCAGCAGCTTAGGACAGGGGTTTGAGACCCAGTACTTC.

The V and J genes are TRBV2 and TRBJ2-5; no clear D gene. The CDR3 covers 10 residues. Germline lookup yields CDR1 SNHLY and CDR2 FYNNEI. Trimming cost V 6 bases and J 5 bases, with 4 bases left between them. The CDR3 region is CASRDETQYF. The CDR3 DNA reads TGTGCCAGCAGAGATGAGACCCAGTACTTC.

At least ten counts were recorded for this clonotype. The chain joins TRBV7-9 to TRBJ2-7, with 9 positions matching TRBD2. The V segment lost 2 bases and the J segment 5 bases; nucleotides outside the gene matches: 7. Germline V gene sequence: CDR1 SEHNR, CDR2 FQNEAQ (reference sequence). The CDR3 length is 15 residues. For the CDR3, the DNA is TGTGCCAGCAGCTTATACGCGGGAGGGCAGGACGAGCAGTACTTC. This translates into CASSLYAGGQDEQYF.

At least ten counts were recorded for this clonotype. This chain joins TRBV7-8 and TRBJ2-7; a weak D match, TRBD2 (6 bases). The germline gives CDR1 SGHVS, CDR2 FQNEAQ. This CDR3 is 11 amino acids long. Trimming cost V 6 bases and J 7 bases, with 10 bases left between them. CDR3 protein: CASSREWEQYF. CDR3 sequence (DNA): TGTGCCAGCAGTCGGGAGTGGGAGCAGTACTTC.

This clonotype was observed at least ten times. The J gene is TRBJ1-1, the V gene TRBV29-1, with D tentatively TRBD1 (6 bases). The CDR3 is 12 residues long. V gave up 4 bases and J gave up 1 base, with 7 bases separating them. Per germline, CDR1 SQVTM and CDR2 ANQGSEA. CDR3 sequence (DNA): TGCAGCGTTGTAGGGGGGAACACTGAAGCTTTCTTT. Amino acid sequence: CSVVGGNTEAFF.

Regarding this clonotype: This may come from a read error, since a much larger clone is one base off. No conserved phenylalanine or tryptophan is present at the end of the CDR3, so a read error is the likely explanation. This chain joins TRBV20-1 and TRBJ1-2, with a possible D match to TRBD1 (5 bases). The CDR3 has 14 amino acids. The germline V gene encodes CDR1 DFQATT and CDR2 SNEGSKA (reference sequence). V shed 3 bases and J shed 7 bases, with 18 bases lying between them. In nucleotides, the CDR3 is TGCAGTGCTAGTCGGCAGGGCCCCTCGGGTGGCTACACCCTC. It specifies CSASRQGPSGGYTL.

CDR3 DNA: TGTGCCTGGAGTGTAAGAGGCAGGGGAAGGGATCAGCCCCAGCATTTT. Its protein is CAWSVRGRGRDQPQHF. The rearrangement links TRBV30 to TRBJ1-5; a possible D gene is TRBD1 (6 bases). The germline V gene has CDR1 GTSNPN and CDR2 SVGIG (reference sequence). The CDR3 totals 16 residues. Trimming stripped 0 bases from V and 5 bases from J, with 17 bases between.

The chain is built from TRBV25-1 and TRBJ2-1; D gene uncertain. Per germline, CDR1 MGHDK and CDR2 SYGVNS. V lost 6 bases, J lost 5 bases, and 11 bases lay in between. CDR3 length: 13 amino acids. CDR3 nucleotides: TGTGCCAGCAGATATTCTGGGGACAATGAGCAGTTCTTC. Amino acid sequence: CASRYSGDNEQFF.

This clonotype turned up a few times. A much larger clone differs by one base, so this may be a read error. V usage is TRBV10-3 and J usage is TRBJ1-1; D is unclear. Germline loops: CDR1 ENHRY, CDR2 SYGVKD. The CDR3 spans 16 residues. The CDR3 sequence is CAIRESQLSDNTEAFF. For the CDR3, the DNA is TGTGCCATCCGTGAGTCGCAGTTATCAGACAACACTGAAGCTTTCTTT.

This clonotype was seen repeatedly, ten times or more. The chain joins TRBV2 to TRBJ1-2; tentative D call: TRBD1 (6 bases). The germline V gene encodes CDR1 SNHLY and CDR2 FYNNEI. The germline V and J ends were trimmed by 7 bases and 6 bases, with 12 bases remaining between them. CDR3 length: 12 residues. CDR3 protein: CASKRGEDGYTF. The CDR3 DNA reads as TGTGCCAGCAAGAGGGGGGAGGATGGCTACACCTTC.

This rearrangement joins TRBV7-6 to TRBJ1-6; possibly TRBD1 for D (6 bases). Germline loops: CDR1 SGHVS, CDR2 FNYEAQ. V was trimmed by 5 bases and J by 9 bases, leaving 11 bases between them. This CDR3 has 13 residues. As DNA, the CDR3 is TGTGCCAGCAGCACAGGGAGCAGTTCACCCCTCCACTTT. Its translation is CASSTGSSSPLHF.

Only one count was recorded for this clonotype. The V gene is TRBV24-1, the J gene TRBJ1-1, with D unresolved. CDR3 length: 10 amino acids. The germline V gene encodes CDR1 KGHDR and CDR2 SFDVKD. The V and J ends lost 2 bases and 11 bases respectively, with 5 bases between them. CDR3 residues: CATSDSGAFF. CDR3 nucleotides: TGTGCCACCAGTGATTCCGGGGCTTTCTTT.

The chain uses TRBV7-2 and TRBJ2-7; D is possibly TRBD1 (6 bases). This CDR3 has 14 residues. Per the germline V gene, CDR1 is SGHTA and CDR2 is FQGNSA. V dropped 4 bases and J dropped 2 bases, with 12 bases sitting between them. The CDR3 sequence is CASSSTGSTYEQYF. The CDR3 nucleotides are TGTGCCAGCAGCTCCACAGGGAGTACCTACGAGCAGTACTTC.

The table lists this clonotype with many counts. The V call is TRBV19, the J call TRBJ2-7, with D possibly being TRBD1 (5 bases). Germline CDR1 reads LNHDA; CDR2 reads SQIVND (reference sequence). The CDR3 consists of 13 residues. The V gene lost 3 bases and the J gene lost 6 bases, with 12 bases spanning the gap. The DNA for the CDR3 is TGTGCCAGTAGTATCCAGGGATCTGGCGAGCAGTACTTC. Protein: CASSIQGSGEQYF.

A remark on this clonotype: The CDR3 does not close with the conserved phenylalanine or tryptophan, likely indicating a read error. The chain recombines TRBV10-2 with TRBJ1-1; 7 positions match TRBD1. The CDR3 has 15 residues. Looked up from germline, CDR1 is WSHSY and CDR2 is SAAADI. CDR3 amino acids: CASSVLGQSSTEAFS. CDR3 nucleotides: TGTGCCAGCAGTGTCTTGGGACAGTCTAGCACTGAAGCTTTCTCT.

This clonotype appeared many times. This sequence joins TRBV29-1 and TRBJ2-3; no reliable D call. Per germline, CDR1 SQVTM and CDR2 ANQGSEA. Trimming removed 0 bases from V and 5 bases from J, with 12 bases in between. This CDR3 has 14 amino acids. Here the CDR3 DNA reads TGCAGCGTTGAAGATGCGCACACCGGAGATACGCAGTATTTT. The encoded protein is CSVEDAHTGDTQYF.

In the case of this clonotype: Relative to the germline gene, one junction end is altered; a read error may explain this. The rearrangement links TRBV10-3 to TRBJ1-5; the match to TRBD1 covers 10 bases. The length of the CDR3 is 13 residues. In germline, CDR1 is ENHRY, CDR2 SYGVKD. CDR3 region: CASSDRGQRPQHF. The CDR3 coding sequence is TGTGCCAGCAGTGACAGGGGGCAACGGCCCCAGCATTTT.

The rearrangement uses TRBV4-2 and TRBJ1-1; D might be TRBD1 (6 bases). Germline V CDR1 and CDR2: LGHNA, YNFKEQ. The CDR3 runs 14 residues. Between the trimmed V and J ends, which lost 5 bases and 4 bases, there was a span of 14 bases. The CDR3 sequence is CASSYRTVSTEAFF. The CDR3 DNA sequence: TGTGCCAGCAGCTACAGGACAGTTTCCACTGAAGCTTTCTTT.

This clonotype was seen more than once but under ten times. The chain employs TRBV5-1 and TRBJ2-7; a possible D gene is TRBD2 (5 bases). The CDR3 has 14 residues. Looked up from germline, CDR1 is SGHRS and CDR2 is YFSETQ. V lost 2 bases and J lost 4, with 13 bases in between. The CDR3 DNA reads TGCGCCAGCAGCTTTTATGACGGGGAGTACGAGCAGTACTTC. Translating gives CASSFYDGEYEQYF.

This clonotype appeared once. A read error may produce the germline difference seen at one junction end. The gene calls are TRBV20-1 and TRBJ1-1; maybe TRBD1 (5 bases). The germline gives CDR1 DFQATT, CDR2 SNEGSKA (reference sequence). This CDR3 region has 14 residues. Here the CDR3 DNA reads TGCAGTGCGAGAGCCGCAGGGATGAACACTGAAGCTTTCTTT. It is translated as CSARAAGMNTEAFF.

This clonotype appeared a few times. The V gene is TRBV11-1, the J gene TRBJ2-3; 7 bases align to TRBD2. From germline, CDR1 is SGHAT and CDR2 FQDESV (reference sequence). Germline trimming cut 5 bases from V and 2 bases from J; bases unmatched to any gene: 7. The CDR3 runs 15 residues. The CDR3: CASSPGLWVTDTQYF. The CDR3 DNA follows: TGTGCCAGCAGCCCGGGACTATGGGTCACAGATACGCAGTATTTT.

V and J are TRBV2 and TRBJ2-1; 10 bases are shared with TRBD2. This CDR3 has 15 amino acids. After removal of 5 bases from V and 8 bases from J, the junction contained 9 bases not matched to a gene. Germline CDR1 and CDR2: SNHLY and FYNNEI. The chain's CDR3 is CASSSYSGRLHEQFF. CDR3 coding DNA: TGTGCCAGCAGTTCTTATAGCGGGAGGTTACATGAGCAGTTCTTC.

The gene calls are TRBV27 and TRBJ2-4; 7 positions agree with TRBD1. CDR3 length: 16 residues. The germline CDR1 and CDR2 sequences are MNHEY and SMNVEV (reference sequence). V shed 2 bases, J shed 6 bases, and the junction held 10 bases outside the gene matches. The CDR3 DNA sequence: TGTGCCAGCAGTTTAAGTGTGGCAGGGGGAACAAACATTCAGTACTTC. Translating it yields CASSLSVAGGTNIQYF.

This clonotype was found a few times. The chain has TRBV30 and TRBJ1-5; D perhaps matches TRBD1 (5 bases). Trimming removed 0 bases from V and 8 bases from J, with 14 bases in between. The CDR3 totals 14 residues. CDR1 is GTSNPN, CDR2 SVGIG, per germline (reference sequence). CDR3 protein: CAWSVRRAREPQHF. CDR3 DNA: TGTGCCTGGAGTGTACGCAGGGCGAGGGAGCCCCAGCATTTT.